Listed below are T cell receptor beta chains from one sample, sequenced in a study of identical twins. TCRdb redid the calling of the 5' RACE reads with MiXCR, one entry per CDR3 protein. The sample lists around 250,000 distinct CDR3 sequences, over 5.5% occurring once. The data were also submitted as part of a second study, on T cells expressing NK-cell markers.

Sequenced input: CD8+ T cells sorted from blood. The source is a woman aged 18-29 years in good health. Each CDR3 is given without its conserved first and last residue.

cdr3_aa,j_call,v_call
ASSYGGVDTEAF,TRBJ1-1,TRBV6-2/TRBV6-3
AIFRDRDPYGYT,TRBJ1-2,TRBV10-3
ASKKGGAGELF,TRBJ2-2,TRBV7-9
ASSSYRGQETQY,TRBJ2-5,TRBV7-8
ASNLGRETSEKLF,TRBJ1-4,TRBV6-1
ASKGGSPRETGELF,TRBJ2-2,TRBV19
ASSSSYRADQPQH,TRBJ1-5,TRBV12-3/TRBV12-4
ASSASTSGGADTQY,TRBJ2-3,TRBV6-4
ASSIETGAFNQPQH,TRBJ1-5,TRBV19
ATSSSTGELF,TRBJ2-2,TRBV24-1
ASGAEQF,TRBJ2-1,TRBV5-1
ASTSGALREQY,TRBJ2-7,TRBV5-6
ASWAGGGGEQF,TRBJ2-1,TRBV6-2/TRBV6-3
ASSHPIGRYTNTGELF,TRBJ2-2,TRBV3-1
ATLGRDYGYT,TRBJ1-2,TRBV6-6
SVEKGGTLDYEQY,TRBJ2-7,TRBV29-1
ASSLTGSSEQY,TRBJ2-7,TRBV7-3
ATRDSNLAEKLF,TRBJ1-4,TRBV10-3
ASSPGYPSGELL,TRBJ2-2,TRBV5-6
ASALTRNEQF,TRBJ2-1,TRBV27
ASSPVSGRPYEQY,TRBJ2-7,TRBV7-7
ASSPGSKQPQH,TRBJ1-5,TRBV5-6
ASRWTGESSYNEQF,TRBJ2-1,TRBV6-1
ASSLEGQGGGETQY,TRBJ2-5,TRBV13
ASSFDRRGYT,TRBJ1-2,TRBV7-9
ATAFGSSYEQY,TRBJ2-7,TRBV27
ASSARGRGRTDTQY,TRBJ2-3,TRBV11-2
ASSLIGATSGGGNEQF,TRBJ2-1,TRBV12-3/TRBV12-4
SARARDVYEQY,TRBJ2-7,TRBV20-1